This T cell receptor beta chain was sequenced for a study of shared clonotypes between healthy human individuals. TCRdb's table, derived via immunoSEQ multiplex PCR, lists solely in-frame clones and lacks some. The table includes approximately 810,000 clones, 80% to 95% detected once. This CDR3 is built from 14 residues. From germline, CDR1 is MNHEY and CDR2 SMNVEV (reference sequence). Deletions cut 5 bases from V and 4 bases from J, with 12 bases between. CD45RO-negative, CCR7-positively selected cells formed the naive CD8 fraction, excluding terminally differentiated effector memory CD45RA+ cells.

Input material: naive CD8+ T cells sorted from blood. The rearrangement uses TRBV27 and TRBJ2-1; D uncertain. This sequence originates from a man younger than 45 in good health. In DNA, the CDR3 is TGTGCCAGCAGTCCCTACGTACAATACAATGAGCAGTTCTTC. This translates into CASSPYVQYNEQFF.